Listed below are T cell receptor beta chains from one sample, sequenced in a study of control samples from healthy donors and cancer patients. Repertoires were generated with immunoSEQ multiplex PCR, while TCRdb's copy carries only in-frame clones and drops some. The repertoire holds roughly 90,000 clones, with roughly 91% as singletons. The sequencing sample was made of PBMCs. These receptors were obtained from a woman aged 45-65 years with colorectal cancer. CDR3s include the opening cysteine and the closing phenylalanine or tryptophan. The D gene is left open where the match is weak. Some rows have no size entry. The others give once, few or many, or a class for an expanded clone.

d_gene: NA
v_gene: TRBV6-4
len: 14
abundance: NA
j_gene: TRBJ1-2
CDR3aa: CASSDSEGDYGYTF
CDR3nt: TGTGCCAGCAGTGACTCAGAGGGGGACTATGGCTACACCTTC

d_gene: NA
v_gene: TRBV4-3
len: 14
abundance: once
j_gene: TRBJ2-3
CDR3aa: CASSSGGTVGTQYF
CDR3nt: TGCGCCAGCAGTTCAGGGGGGACAGTTGGTACGCAGTATTTT

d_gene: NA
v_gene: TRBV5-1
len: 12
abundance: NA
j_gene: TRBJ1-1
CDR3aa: CASSLSGDGAFF
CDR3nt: TGCGCCAGCAGCTTGAGTGGGGACGGAGCTTTCTTT

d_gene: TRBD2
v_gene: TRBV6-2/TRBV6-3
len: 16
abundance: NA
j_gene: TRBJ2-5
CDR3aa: CASSYRLGGVGETQYF
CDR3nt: TGTGCCAGCAGTTACCGACTGGGGGGGGTTGGAGAGACCCAGTACTTC

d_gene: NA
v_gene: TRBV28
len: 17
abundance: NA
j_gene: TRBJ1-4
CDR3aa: CASSSYGRQGGNEKLFF
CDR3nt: TGTGCCAGCAGTTCCTATGGCAGGCAGGGAGGTAATGAAAAACTGTTTTTT

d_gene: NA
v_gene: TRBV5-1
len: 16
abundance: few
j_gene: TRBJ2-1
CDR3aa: CASSLEAASSYNEQFF
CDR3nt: TGCGCCAGCAGCTTGGAGGCAGCCAGCTCCTACAATGAGCAGTTCTTC

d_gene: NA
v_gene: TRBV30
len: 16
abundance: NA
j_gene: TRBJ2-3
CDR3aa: CAWSAGTSTSTDTQYF
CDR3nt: TGTGCCTGGAGCGCCGGGACTTCCACTAGCACAGATACGCAGTATTTT

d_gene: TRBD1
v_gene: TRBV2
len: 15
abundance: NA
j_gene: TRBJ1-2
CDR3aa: CASSLRDSDVYGYTF
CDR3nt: TGTGCCAGCAGCCTCCGGGACAGCGATGTCTATGGCTACACCTTC

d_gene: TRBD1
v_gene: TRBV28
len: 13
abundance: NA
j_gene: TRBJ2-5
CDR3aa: CASLTGVGETQYF
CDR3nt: TGTGCCAGCCTTACAGGGGTAGGGGAGACCCAGTACTTC

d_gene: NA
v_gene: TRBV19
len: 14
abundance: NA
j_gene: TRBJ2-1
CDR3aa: CASKQGLGYNEQFF
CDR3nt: TGTGCCAGTAAGCAGGGGTTAGGCTACAATGAGCAGTTCTTC

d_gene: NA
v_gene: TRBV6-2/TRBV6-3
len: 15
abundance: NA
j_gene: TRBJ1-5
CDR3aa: CASSLMGNRNQPQHF
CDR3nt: TGTGCCAGCAGCTTGATGGGGAATCGCAATCAGCCCCAGCATTTT

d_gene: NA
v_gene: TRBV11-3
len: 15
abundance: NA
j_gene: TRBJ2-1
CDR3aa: CASSMAPGSYNEQFF
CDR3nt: TGTGCCAGCAGTATGGCCCCGGGGTCCTACAATGAGCAGTTCTTC

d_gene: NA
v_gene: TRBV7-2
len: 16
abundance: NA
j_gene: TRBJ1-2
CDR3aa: CASSLDLGTSNYGYTF
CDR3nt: TGTGCCAGCAGCTTAGATCTCGGGACCTCTAACTATGGCTACACCTTC

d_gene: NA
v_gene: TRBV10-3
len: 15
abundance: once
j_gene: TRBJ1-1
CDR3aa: CAIRSTGETNTEAFF
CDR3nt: TGTGCCATCAGATCAACAGGAGAGACGAACACTGAAGCTTTCTTT

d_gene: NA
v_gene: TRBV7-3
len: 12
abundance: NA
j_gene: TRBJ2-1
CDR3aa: CASSSTGNEQFF
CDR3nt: TGTGCCAGCAGCTCGACCGGCAATGAGCAGTTCTTC

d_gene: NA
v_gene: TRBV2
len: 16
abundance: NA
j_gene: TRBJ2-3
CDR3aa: CASSEGGGPRTDTQYF
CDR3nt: TGTGCCAGCAGTGAAGGGGGGGGGCCCCGCACAGATACGCAGTATTTT

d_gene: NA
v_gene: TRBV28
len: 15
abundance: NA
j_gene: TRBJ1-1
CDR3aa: CASSLSGVHYTEAFF
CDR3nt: TGTGCCAGCAGTTTGTCCGGGGTTCATTACACTGAAGCTTTCTTT

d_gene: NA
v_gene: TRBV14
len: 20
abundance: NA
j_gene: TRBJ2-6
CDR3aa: CASSQGGVRRRSSGANVLTF
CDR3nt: TGTGCCAGCAGCCAAGGGGGGGTGAGGCGCCGAAGCTCTGGGGCCAACGTCCTGACTTTC

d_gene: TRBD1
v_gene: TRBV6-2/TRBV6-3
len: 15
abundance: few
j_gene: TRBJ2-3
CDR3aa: CASSYVRGSTDTQYF
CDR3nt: TGTGCCAGCAGTTACGTCAGGGGGAGCACAGATACGCAGTATTTT

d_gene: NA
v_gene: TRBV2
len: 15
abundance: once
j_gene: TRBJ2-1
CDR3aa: CASSSVDPTPNEQFF
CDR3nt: TGTGCCAGCAGTTCCGTAGACCCAACCCCCAATGAGCAGTTCTTC

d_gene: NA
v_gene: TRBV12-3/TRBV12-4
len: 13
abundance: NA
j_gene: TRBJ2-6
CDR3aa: CASLHAGANVLTF
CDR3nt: TGTGCCAGCCTTCACGCTGGGGCCAACGTCCTGACTTTC

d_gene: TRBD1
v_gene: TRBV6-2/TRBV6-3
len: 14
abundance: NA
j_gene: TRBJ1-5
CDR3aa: CASSFGQGVQPQHF
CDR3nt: TGTGCCAGCAGCTTCGGACAGGGGGTACAGCCCCAGCATTTT